The T cell receptor beta chain described here comes from a study of blood T cell repertoires in COVID-19. Study-level information: There were acute and convalescent COVID-19 samples, and they came from the United States, Italy and Spain. In each case, the material was cDNA or gDNA derived from T cells, B-cell-depleted T cells, or PBMCs.

CDR1 WSHSY and CDR2 SAAADI come from the germline V gene. The CDR3 has 15 residues. Trimming stripped 6 bases from V and 1 base from J, with 15 bases between. Recruitment covered fewer than 25 US areas and drew participants whose ages spanned about 18 to 100 years. In the original analysis: For nucleated cells, counts were estimated from reference gene primer amplification. The method was immunoSEQ multiplex PCR; TCRdb's version includes in-frame clones alone and lacks a portion of them. The D gene and trimming were derived from the DNA, and the V and J assignments and clone size from that table. The profile shows some 260,000 clones, approximately 90% of them singletons.

This TCR was recovered from a man in his forties who had recovered from COVID-19. The sample was PBMCs or T cells enriched from blood (not recorded which). The chain carries TRBV10-2 and TRBJ1-1, with D possibly TRBD1 on 6 matching bases. The CDR3 protein is CASRTQGPENTEAFF. CDR3 DNA sequence: TGCGCCAGCAGGACACAGGGTCCGGAGAACACTGAAGCTTTCTTT.